This TCR beta chain was captured in a study of blood T cell repertoires in COVID-19. Turning to the study itself: The cDNA or gDNA used as material had been derived from T cells, B-cell-depleted T cells, or PBMCs.

Produced via immunoSEQ multiplex PCR; TCRdb's table is partial and in-frame only. This table has about 330,000 clones, about 90% appearing once. Individuals aged about 18 to 90 years were recruited from about two dozen US areas. Among Cohort 3 donors, those recovered had two negative PCRs, clearance, or symptom resolution. CDR3 length: 13 residues. The germline V gene has CDR1 WSHSY and CDR2 SAAADI. Trimming pared 9 bases from V and 5 bases from J, leaving 16 bases between. The sample consisted of PBMCs or T cells enriched from blood (not recorded which). The chain joins TRBV10-2 to TRBJ1-1; D is undetermined. The origin of this receptor is a woman in her 30s who had recovered from COVID-19. The CDR3 is CASLGRIMTEAFF. The CDR3 coding sequence is TGCGCCAGTCTTGGGAGAATTATGACTGAAGCTTTCTTT.